This paragraph covers one TCR beta chain sequence. CDR3 size: 13 residues. V gave up 2 bases and J gave up 8 bases, with 12 bases separating them. The V gene's germline CDR1 is GTSNPN and CDR2 SVGIG (reference sequence). These data are taken from a study of T cell responses to AZD1222 COVID-19 vaccine. Sequencing used immunoSEQ multiplex PCR; TCRdb keeps in-frame clones, though not all of them. In the table there are some 130,000 clones, about nine tenths of which are singletons. The V call is TRBV30, the J call TRBJ1-4; D call uncertain. The receptor's source is an adult who received the AZD1222 COVID-19 vaccine. This material consisted of peripheral blood, taken 28 days after the second AZD1222 dose. This chain's CDR3 is CAWSPNLGEKLFF. Written as DNA, the CDR3 is TGTGCCTGGAGTCCAAACTTGGGGGAAAAACTGTTTTTT.